Below are 30 T cell receptor beta chains sequenced from a single sample in a study of cytomegalovirus exposure and HLA in healthy donors. Amplification used 60 Vbeta primers and 13 Jbeta primers. The data were produced by immunoSEQ multiplex PCR, yet TCRdb's version contains in-frame clones alone and is incomplete. The sample records 250,000 to 350,000 clones, approximately 90% being singletons. The specimen was PBMCs. Receptors originate from a man aged 35 to 55 in good health and CMV-seropositive.

The J gene is TRBJ1-1, the V gene TRBV6-6; a weak D match, TRBD1 (5 bases). V was clipped by 2 bases and J by 4 bases, with 8 bases between them. Per germline, CDR1 MNHNY and CDR2 SVGAGI (reference sequence). The CDR3 runs 13 residues. DNA of the CDR3: TGTGCCAGCAGTTACGGCGGGGGCACTGAAGCTTTCTTT. Translating it yields CASSYGGGTEAFF.

The chain carries TRBV6-1 and TRBJ2-5; 10 bases are shared with TRBD2. CDR3 length: 16 amino acids. From germline, CDR1 is MNHNS and CDR2 SASEGT. Trimming cost V 3 bases and J 4 bases; bases outside gene matches: 8. CDR3 DNA: TGTGCCAGCAGTGATTTCTGGGCTAGCGGGAGAGAGACCCAGTACTTC. This codes for CASSDFWASGRETQYF.

The chain is built from TRBV5-1 and TRBJ2-3; a possible D gene is TRBD1 (6 bases). The V end was cut by 4 bases, the J end by 5 bases, with 14 bases between. The CDR3 is 14 residues long. From germline, CDR1 is SGHRS and CDR2 YFSETQ. CDR3 nucleotides: TGCGCCAGCAGCGGTGGCAGGGGAATAGATACGCAGTATTTT. Its protein product is CASSGGRGIDTQYF.

The chain recombines TRBV29-1 with TRBJ2-5; D is unresolved. This CDR3 comprises 13 residues. From germline, CDR1 is SQVTM and CDR2 ANQGSEA. V lost 2 bases, J lost 5 bases, and 12 bases lay in between. CDR3 in amino acids: CSVERLRMETQYF. CDR3 sequence (DNA): TGCAGCGTTGAAAGACTGCGTATGGAGACCCAGTACTTC.

This chain joins TRBV5-1 and TRBJ2-7; 10 bases match TRBD1. This CDR3 is built from 15 residues. The ends lost 5 bases at V and 1 base at J; junction bases unmatched: 6. The V gene's germline CDR1 is SGHRS and CDR2 YFSETQ. Written as DNA, the CDR3 is TGCGCCAGCAGACCGGGGACAGGGGCATCCTACGAGCAGTACTTC. Its translation: CASRPGTGASYEQYF.

This clone was seen a single time. The rearrangement uses TRBV9 and TRBJ2-1; 7 positions match TRBD2. Per germline, CDR1 SGDLS and CDR2 YYNGEE. The CDR3 has 15 amino acids. J gave up 6 bases and V 0 bases, and 6 bases lay outside the gene matches. CDR3 coding DNA: TGTGCCAGCAGCGTAGGTGGCGGGAGATCCAATGAGCAGTTCTTC. It specifies CASSVGGGRSNEQFF.

The genes are TRBV28 and TRBJ1-2; 7 nucleotides line up with TRBD1. This CDR3 has 11 residues. With V trimmed by 11 bases and J by 8 bases, 8 bases remained unmatched. Germline values: CDR1 MDHEN, CDR2 SYDVKM. CDR3 coding DNA: TGTGCCGGATCTAGGGGGCGGGGCTACACCTTC. It is translated as CAGSRGRGYTF.

The V gene is TRBV7-2, the J gene TRBJ2-5; 8 bases map to TRBD2. This CDR3 is built from 14 residues. The ends lost 5 bases at V and 5 bases at J; junction bases unmatched: 7. From germline, CDR1 is SGHTA and CDR2 FQGNSA. CDR3 DNA: TGTGCCAGCAGCGTTAGCGGGGTTAAGGAGACCCAGTACTTC. Translating it yields CASSVSGVKETQYF.

The rearrangement joins TRBV7-9 to TRBJ2-7; 7 bases map to TRBD2. Germline V gene lookup returns CDR1 SEHNR and CDR2 FQNEAQ (reference sequence). With V trimmed by 3 bases and J by 3 bases, 11 bases remained unmatched. The CDR3 has 16 residues. CDR3 amino acids: CASSLVSASGYYEQYF. The CDR3 DNA reads as TGTGCCAGCAGCTTGGTCTCCGCTAGCGGATACTACGAGCAGTACTTC.

The chain uses TRBV19 and TRBJ2-1, with TRBD2 identical over 8 bases. This CDR3 has 16 residues. Unmatched junction bases numbered 6, after V lost 1 base and J lost 4 bases. Germline assignment: CDR1 LNHDA and CDR2 SQIVND (reference sequence). The CDR3, as DNA: TGTGCCAGTAGTATAGGAGATAGCGGGATTTACAATGAGCAGTTCTTC. Protein sequence: CASSIGDSGIYNEQFF.

The V gene is TRBV18, the J gene TRBJ2-7, with 7 nucleotides matching TRBD1. V lost 2 bases and J lost 0; bases outside the gene matches: 1. CDR1 is KGHSH and CDR2 is LQKENI in the germline V gene. The CDR3 covers 14 residues. The CDR3 DNA reads TGTGCCAGCTCACCAGGGACAGACTCCTACGAGCAGTACTTC. Translation gives CASSPGTDSYEQYF.

This chain connects TRBV5-4 to TRBJ1-2; D gene uncertain. This CDR3 has 13 amino acids. Looked up from germline, CDR1 is SGHNT and CDR2 is YYREEE (reference sequence). V lost 4 bases and J lost 6, with 13 bases in between. DNA for the CDR3: TGTGCCAGCAGCCCTTGGGCTAGCGATGGCTACACCTTC. It specifies CASSPWASDGYTF.

J is TRBJ1-5 and V is TRBV1; the D call of TRBD1 is as the table states it, not checked on the DNA. TRBV1 is an annotated pseudogene. This CDR3 is built from 14 residues. The CDR3 DNA reads TGCACCAGCAGCCAAGATCAAGGGGATCAGCCCCAGCATTTT. Amino acid sequence: CTSSQDQGDQPQHF.

This clone was seen once. The chain uses TRBV28 and TRBJ1-1, with D maybe TRBD1 (5 bases). Trimming took off 2 bases at V and 6 bases at J, with 13 bases between the two ends. Germline V gives CDR1 MDHEN, CDR2 SYDVKM. The CDR3 has 14 amino acids. CDR3 protein: CASSLGASTAEAFF. The CDR3 nucleotides read TGTGCCAGCAGTTTAGGGGCCTCGACTGCTGAAGCTTTCTTT. The whole variable domain, remainder taken from reference TRBV28 and TRBJ1-1, is DVKVTQSSRYLVKRTGEKVFLECVQDMDHENMFWYRQDPGLGLRLIYFSYDVKMKEKGDIPEGYSVSREKKERFSLILESASTNQTSMYLCASSLGASTAEAFFGQGTRLTVV.

The chain carries TRBV29-1 and TRBJ1-2; D is perhaps TRBD1 (6 bases). The germline V gene encodes CDR1 SQVTM and CDR2 ANQGSEA. The V end lost 6 bases, the J end lost 4 bases, and 21 bases lay between the germline ends. The CDR3 has 15 amino acids. CDR3 nucleotides: TGCAGCGTCCGAGGGGCCACCAGGGGCTTCTATGGCTACACCTTC. This gives the protein CSVRGATRGFYGYTF.

This clone has a single count. The chain links TRBV9 to TRBJ2-5; possibly TRBD1 for D (5 bases). Per germline, CDR1 SGDLS and CDR2 YYNGEE. Trimming cost V 4 bases and J 5 bases, with 21 bases left between them. The CDR3 spans 16 residues. In nucleotides, the CDR3 is TGTGCCAGCAGCCCGCGCCCGGCAGGGATGGTTGAGACCCAGTACTTC. Protein product: CASSPRPAGMVETQYF.

The chain is built from TRBV15 and TRBJ2-6, with a possible D match to TRBD1 (5 bases). The CDR3 is 15 amino acids. Trimming took off 2 bases at V and 0 bases at J, with 5 bases between the two ends. Germline V gene sequence: CDR1 LNHNV, CDR2 YYDKDF (reference sequence). The CDR3 nucleotides read TGTGCCACCAGCAGAAGGGGCTCTGGGGCCAACGTCCTGACTTTC. It yields the protein CATSRRGSGANVLTF.

The rearrangement links TRBV28 to TRBJ2-1; 7 nucleotides match TRBD2. The CDR3 has 15 residues. The ends lost 2 bases at V and 3 bases at J; junction bases unmatched: 4. Germline CDR1 MDHEN, CDR2 SYDVKM. For the CDR3, the DNA is TGTGCCAGCAGTTTAGGGACTACCAACTACAATGAGCAGTTCTTC. This codes for CASSLGTTNYNEQFF.

The gene calls are TRBV14 and TRBJ2-7, with D possibly matching TRBD2 (5 bases). Trimming stripped 6 bases from V and 3 bases from J, with 12 bases between. Germline V gene sequence: CDR1 SGHDN, CDR2 FVKESK. The CDR3 covers 13 residues. The CDR3 loop reads CASSRGSRYEQYF. The CDR3, as DNA: TGTGCCAGCAGTAGAGGGAGTCGCTACGAGCAGTACTTC.

The sample holds a few counts of this clone. The J gene is TRBJ2-3, the V gene TRBV12-5; D perhaps matches TRBD2 (5 bases). The CDR3 covers 13 residues. Trimming pared 5 bases from V and 9 bases from J, leaving 15 bases between. Germline loops: CDR1 LGHNT, CDR2 FRNRAP. CDR3 sequence: CASGPAGSRTQYF. Here the CDR3 DNA reads TGTGCTAGTGGTCCGGCGGGCAGTCGAACGCAGTATTTT.

The V and J genes are TRBV28 and TRBJ1-3; maybe TRBD1 (6 bases). Germline CDR1 reads MDHEN; CDR2 reads SYDVKM. V shed 8 bases and J shed 0 bases, with 14 bases lying between them. This CDR3 spans 15 amino acids. The CDR3 nucleotides read TGTGCCAGCTATTATGAGGGGGACTCTGGAAACACCATATATTTT. Amino acid sequence: CASYYEGDSGNTIYF. The full variable domain, with the rest looked up from reference TRBV28 and TRBJ1-3, is DVKVTQSSRYLVKRTGEKVFLECVQDMDHENMFWYRQDPGLGLRLIYFSYDVKMKEKGDIPEGYSVSREKKERFSLILESASTNQTSMYLCASYYEGDSGNTIYFGEGSWLTVV.

V is TRBV18 and J is TRBJ2-7; 9 bases align to TRBD1. Unmatched junction bases numbered 6, after V lost 1 base and J lost 5 bases. There are 15 residues in the CDR3. Germline lookup yields CDR1 KGHSH and CDR2 LQKENI. The CDR3 reads CASSPQGTGSHEQYF. The CDR3 DNA is TGTGCCAGCTCACCACAGGGGACAGGGTCCCACGAGCAGTACTTC.

V gene TRBV4-1 combines with J gene TRBJ1-1; 7 nucleotides align to TRBD1. This CDR3 comprises 14 residues. Per germline, CDR1 MGHRA and CDR2 YSYEKL. V lost 3 bases and J lost 8; bases outside the gene matches: 9. The CDR3 protein is CASSHPTGDLEAFF. CDR3 nucleotides: TGCGCCAGCAGCCATCCTACAGGGGACCTCGAAGCTTTCTTT.

The chain has TRBV5-6 and TRBJ2-5; a weak D match, TRBD1 (5 bases). With the DNA end fitting TRBJ2-7 better, the J assignment may be wrong. Germline assignment: CDR1 SGHDT and CDR2 YYEEEE. CDR3 length: 16 amino acids. As DNA, the CDR3 is TGTGCCAGCAGCTTGGATGTGGGGCCCGCCAGCTACGAGCAGTACTTC. This sequence encodes CASSLDVGPASYEQYF.

The gene calls are TRBV7-2 and TRBJ2-1; D is perhaps TRBD2 (5 bases). CDR3 size: 13 residues. Germline lookup yields CDR1 SGHTA and CDR2 FQGNSA. The V end lost 1 base, the J end lost 10 bases, and 11 bases lay between the germline ends. The CDR3 nucleotides are TGTGCCAGCAGCTTAGTTGGACCGGGAGAGCAGTTCTTC. Its protein is CASSLVGPGEQFF.

DNA of the CDR3: TGTGCCAGCAGTGAAGGGGGGACAGGTGGAAACACCATATATTTT. Protein: CASSEGGTGGNTIYF. This rearrangement joins TRBV6-1 to TRBJ1-3; 8 bases fit TRBD1. The CDR3 contains 15 residues. Germline V gene sequence: CDR1 MNHNS, CDR2 SASEGT. V shed 1 base and J 3 bases; nucleotides not matched to a gene: 2.

V and J are TRBV19 and TRBJ1-6, with 10 positions matching TRBD1. Trimming cost V 9 bases and J 10 bases; bases outside gene matches: 3. CDR1 is LNHDA, CDR2 SQIVND, per germline (reference sequence). The CDR3 totals 12 residues. The CDR3 region has the DNA TGTGCCAGCGGACAGGGGGACTCACCCCTCCACTTT. Protein: CASGQGDSPLHF.

The rearrangement uses TRBV4-2 and TRBJ1-2, with 7 bases aligning to TRBD1. The CDR3 extends over 19 amino acids. The junction had 17 bases not matched to a gene; V was cut back by 0 bases and J by 4 bases. Per the germline V gene, CDR1 is LGHNA and CDR2 is YNFKEQ. The CDR3 DNA sequence: TGTGCCAGCAGCCAAGATTACGGCGCCTCGGAGGGGGCCATCTATGGCTACACCTTC. The encoded protein is CASSQDYGASEGAIYGYTF.

V usage is TRBV7-4 and J usage is TRBJ2-4; possible D gene TRBD1, 6 bases. The length of the CDR3 is 16 residues. The germline V gene has CDR1 SGHVT and CDR2 SQSDAQ. V lost 4 bases, J lost 7 bases, and 20 bases lay in between. In nucleotides, the CDR3 is TGTGCCAGCAGCTCCCTCCGACAGGTTCCGGGGAACATTCAGTACTTC. It translates to CASSSLRQVPGNIQYF.

The chain couples TRBV7-2 to TRBJ1-5; perhaps TRBD1 as D (6 bases). CDR3 length: 17 residues. The V gene lost 0 bases and the J gene lost 4 bases, with 16 bases spanning the gap. Germline lookup yields CDR1 SGHTA and CDR2 FQGNSA. The chain's CDR3 is CASSLAGGATSNQPQHF. The CDR3, as DNA: TGTGCCAGCAGCTTAGCGGGGGGGGCCACTAGTAATCAGCCCCAGCATTTT.